Listed below are T cell receptor beta chains from one sample, sequenced in a study of CD8+ T cells in alopecia areata. Using immunoSEQ multiplex PCR, the repertoire was profiled, and TCRdb retains in-frame clones only, with some absent. The table has about 200,000 clones, roughly three fifths seen once. Source material: CD8+ T cells sorted from blood. The receptor set was obtained from a human donor in good health. Each CDR3 is given with its conserved first and last residue. A D gene is named only where the DNA matches it firmly. Expanded clones are given a class, and other clones once, few, many or no size at all.

j_call d_call v_call cdr3_length clone_size cdr3_nt cdr3_aa
TRBJ1-4 NA TRBV7-9 13 NA TGTGCCAGCAGCTCCGAAGGGGATGAAAAACTGTTTTTT CASSSEGDEKLFF
TRBJ2-7 TRBD1 TRBV11-2 15 few TGTGCCAGCAGCTTAGGGACAGGGGAATCCTACGAGCAGTACTTC CASSLGTGESYEQYF
TRBJ2-7 NA TRBV5-6 15 NA TGTGCCAGCAGCCCGACCGGGCCGCCCTCCTACGAGCAGTACTTC CASSPTGPPSYEQYF
TRBJ2-4 NA TRBV4-1 14 NA TGCGCCAGCAGCCTTGGACTTTATGAAAACATTCAGTACTTC CASSLGLYENIQYF
TRBJ2-5 TRBD1 TRBV5-1 17 few TGCGCCAGCAGCTTGTCCCGGGACAGACTAACCCAAGAGACCCAGTACTTC CASSLSRDRLTQETQYF
TRBJ1-5 NA TRBV4-1 13 few TGCGCCAGCAGCCAAGCAGGGAATCAGCCCCAGCATTTT CASSQAGNQPQHF
TRBJ2-5 TRBD2 TRBV4-1 15 NA TGCGCCAGCAGCCGATTAGCGGGACCCCAAGAGACCCAGTACTTC CASSRLAGPQETQYF
TRBJ2-7 NA TRBV5-1 14 NA TGCGCCAGCAGCGACCGGGACACTTACTACGAGCAGTACTTC CASSDRDTYYEQYF
TRBJ2-6 NA TRBV7-9 14 once TGTGCCAGTAGAGACAGCTCTGGGGCCAACGTCCTGACTTTC CASRDSSGANVLTF
TRBJ1-1 NA TRBV15 16 NA TGTGCCACCAGCAGAGAGGTAGGGCGCTGGGACACTGAAGCTTTCTTT CATSREVGRWDTEAFF
TRBJ1-2 NA TRBV2 15 NA TGTGCCAGCAGTCGAACTCTAGACAGCAGTTATGGCTACACCTTC CASSRTLDSSYGYTF
TRBJ1-1 TRBD1 TRBV6-1 15 once TGTGCCAGCAGTGCCCTGACAGGGTTGGACACTGAAGCTTTCTTT CASSALTGLDTEAFF
TRBJ2-1 NA TRBV29-1 13 few TGCAGCGTTGACGCAGTCCATTACAATGAGCAGTTCTTC CSVDAVHYNEQFF
TRBJ2-4 TRBD1 TRBV11-2 16 NA TGTGCCAGCAGCCCCAGACAGGGGGAGGCCAAAAACATTCAGTACTTC CASSPRQGEAKNIQYF
TRBJ1-1 NA TRBV4-1 13 NA TGCGCCAGCAGCCGGACACCGAACACTGAAGCTTTCTTT CASSRTPNTEAFF
TRBJ2-5 TRBD2 TRBV4-1 14 once TGCGCCAGCAGCCCGGTGGGGGGGCAAGAGACCCAGTACTTC CASSPVGGQETQYF
TRBJ1-5 NA TRBV4-1 14 NA TGCGCCAGCAGCCACTCACAGGGCGATCAGCCCCAGCATTTT CASSHSQGDQPQHF
TRBJ2-3 NA TRBV5-1 16 NA TGCGCCAGCAGCTTGGATGAGCGAGAGAACACAGATACGCAGTATTTT CASSLDERENTDTQYF
TRBJ2-3 NA TRBV4-1 14 few TGCGCCAGCAGCCAAGGACCAGGAGGGGATACGCAGTATTTT CASSQGPGGDTQYF
TRBJ2-1 NA TRBV9 13 NA TGTGCCAGCAGCAAGAACAGGGGAGGTGAGCAGTTCTTC CASSKNRGGEQFF
TRBJ2-7 TRBD1 TRBV11-2 13 NA TGTGCCAGCAGCGGGACAGGGTCCTACGAGCAGTACTTC CASSGTGSYEQYF
TRBJ2-2 NA TRBV27 13 NA TGTGCCAGCAGTTTATCTCGGACCGGGGAGCTGTTTTTT CASSLSRTGELFF
TRBJ2-3 TRBD2 TRBV7-9 15 NA TGTGCCAGCAGCCCCGGGACTAGCGGCACAGATACGCAGTATTTT CASSPGTSGTDTQYF
TRBJ2-1 NA TRBV4-1 16 NA TGCGCCAGCAGCCACCCCGGGACTCGCTCCTACAATGAGCAGTTCTTC CASSHPGTRSYNEQFF